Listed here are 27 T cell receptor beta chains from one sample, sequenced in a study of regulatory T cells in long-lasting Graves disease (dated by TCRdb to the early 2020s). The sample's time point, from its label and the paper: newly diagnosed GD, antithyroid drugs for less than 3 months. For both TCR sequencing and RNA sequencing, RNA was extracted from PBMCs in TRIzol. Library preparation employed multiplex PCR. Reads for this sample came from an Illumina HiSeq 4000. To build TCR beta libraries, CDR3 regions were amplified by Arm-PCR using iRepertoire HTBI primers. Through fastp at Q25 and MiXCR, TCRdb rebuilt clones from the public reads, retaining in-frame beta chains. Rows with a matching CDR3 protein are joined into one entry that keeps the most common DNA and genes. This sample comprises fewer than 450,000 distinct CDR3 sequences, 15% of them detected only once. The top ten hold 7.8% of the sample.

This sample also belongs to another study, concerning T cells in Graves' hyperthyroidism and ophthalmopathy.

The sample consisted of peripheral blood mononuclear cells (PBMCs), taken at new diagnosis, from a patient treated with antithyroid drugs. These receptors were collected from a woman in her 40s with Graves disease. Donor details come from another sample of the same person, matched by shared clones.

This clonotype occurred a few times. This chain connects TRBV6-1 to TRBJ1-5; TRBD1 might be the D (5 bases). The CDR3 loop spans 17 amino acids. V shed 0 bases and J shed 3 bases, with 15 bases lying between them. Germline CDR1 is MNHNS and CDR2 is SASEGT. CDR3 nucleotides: TGTGCCAGCAGTGAAGCGGGGCCCGCCCCTGACAATCAGCCCCAGCATTTT. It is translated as CASSEAGPAPDNQPQHF.

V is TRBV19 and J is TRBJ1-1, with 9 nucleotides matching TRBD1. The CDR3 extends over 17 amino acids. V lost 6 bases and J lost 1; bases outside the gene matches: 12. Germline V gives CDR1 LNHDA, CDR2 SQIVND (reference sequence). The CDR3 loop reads CASRTGGLTYPNTEAFF. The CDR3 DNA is TGTGCCAGTAGGACAGGGGGGCTTACATATCCGAACACTGAAGCTTTCTTT.

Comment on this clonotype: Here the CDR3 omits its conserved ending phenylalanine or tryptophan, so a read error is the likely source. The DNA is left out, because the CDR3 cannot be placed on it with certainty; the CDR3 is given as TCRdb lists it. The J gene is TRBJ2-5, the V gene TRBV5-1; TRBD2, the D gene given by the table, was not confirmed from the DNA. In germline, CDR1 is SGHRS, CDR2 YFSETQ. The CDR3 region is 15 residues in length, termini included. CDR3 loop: CASSLDAAPTSGRSS.

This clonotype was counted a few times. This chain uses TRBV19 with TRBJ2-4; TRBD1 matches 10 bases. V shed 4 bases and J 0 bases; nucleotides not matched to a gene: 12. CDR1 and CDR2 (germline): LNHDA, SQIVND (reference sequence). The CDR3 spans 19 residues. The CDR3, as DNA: TGTGCCAGTAGTACACCGCCGGGACAGGGGTCGAAAGCCAAAAACATTCAGTACTTC. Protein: CASSTPPGQGSKAKNIQYF.

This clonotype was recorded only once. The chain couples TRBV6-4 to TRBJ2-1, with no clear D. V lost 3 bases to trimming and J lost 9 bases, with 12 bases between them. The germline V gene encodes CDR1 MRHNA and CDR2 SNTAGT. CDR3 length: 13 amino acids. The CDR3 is CASSESSVSEQFF. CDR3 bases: TGTGCCAGCAGTGAAAGCAGCGTTAGTGAGCAGTTCTTC.

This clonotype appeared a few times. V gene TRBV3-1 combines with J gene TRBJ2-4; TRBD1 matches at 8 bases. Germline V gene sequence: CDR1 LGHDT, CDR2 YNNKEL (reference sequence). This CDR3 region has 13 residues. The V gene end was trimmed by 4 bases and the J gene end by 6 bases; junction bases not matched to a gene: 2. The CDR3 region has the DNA TGTGCCAGCAGCCTACAGGGGGGAAACATTCAGTACTTC. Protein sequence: CASSLQGGNIQYF.

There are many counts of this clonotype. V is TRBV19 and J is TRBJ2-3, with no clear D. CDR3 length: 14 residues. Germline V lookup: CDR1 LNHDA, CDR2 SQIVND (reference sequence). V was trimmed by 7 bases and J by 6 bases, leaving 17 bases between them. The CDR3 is CASMAGLARDTQYF. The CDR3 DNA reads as TGTGCCAGTATGGCAGGATTAGCCAGGGATACGCAGTATTTT.

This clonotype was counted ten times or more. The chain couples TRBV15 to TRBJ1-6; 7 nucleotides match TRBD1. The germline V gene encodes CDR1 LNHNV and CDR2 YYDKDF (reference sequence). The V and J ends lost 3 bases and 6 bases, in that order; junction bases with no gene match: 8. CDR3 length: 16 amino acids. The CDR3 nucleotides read TGTGCCACCAGCAGCCCCCCCCCAGGGGGTAATTCACCCCTCCACTTT. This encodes CATSSPPPGGNSPLHF.

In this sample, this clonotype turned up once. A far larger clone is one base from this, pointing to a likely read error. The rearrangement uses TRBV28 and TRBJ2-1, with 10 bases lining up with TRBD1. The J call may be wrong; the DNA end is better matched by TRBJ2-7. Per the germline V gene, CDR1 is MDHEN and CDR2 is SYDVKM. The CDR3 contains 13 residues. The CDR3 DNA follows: TGTGCCAACAGTCCAGGGACAGGGGTCGAGCAGTACTTC. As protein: CANSPGTGVEQYF.

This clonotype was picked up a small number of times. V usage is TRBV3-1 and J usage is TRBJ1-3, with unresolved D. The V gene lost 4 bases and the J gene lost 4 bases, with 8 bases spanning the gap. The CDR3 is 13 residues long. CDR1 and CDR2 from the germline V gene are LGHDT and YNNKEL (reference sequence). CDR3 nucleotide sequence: TGTGCCAGCAGCCCGACGCAGGGAAACACCATATATTTT. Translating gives CASSPTQGNTIYF.

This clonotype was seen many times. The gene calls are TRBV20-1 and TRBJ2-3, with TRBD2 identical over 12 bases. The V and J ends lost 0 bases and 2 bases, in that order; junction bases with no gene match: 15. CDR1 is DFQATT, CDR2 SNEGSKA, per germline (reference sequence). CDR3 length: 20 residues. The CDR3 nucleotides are TGCAGTGCTAGAGATCCACCCTCCGGGGGACTAGCGGGTTTCACAGATACGCAGTATTTT. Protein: CSARDPPSGGLAGFTDTQYF.

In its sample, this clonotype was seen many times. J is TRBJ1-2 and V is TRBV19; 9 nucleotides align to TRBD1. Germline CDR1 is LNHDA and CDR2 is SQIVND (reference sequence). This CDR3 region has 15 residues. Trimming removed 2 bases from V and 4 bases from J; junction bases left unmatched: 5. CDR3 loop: CASSITGGLLYGYTF. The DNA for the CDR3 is TGTGCCAGTAGTATAACAGGGGGCCTACTCTATGGCTACACCTTC.

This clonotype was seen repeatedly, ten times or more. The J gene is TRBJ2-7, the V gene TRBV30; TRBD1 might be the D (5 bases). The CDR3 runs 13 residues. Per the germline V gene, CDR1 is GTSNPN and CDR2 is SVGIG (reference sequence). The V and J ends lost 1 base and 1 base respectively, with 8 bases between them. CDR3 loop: CAWSGQGSYEQYF. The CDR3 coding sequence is TGTGCCTGGAGTGGTCAGGGATCCTACGAGCAGTACTTC.

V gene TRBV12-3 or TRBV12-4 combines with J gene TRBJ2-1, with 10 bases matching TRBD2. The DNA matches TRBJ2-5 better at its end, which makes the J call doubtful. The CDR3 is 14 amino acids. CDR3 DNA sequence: TGTGCCAGCAGTTTACTAGCGGGAGCGGAGACCCAGTACTTC. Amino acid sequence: CASSLLAGAETQYF.

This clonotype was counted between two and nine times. The CDR3 sequence: CASSYSTLAGPRELFF. CDR3 nucleotides: TGTGCCAGCAGTTACTCGACACTAGCGGGTCCCCGGGAGCTGTTTTTT. The rearrangement joins TRBV6-6 to TRBJ2-2; 9 bases are shared with TRBD2. Germline V gene lookup returns CDR1 MNHNY and CDR2 SVGAGI (reference sequence). V trimming: 0 bases; J trimming: 9 bases; junction bases outside the gene matches: 8. The length of the CDR3 is 16 residues.

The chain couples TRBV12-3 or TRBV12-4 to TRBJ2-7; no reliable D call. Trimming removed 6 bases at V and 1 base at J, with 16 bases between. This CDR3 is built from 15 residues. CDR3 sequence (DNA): TGTGCCAGCAGCGAAAGCCCTAGTATGTCCTACGAGCAGTACTTC. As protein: CASSESPSMSYEQYF.

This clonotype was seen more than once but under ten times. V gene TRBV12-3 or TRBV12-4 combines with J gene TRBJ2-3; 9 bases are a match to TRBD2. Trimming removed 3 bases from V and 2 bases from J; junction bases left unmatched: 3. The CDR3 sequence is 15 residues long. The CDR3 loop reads CASSFSGSPTDTQYF. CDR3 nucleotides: TGTGCCAGCAGTTTTAGCGGGAGTCCCACAGATACGCAGTATTTT.

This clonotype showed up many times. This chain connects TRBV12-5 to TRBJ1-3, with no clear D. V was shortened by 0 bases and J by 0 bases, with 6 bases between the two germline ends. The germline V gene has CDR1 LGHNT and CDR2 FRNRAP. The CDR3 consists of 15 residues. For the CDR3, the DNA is TGTGCTAGTGGTTTGGTGGAATACTCTGGAAACACCATATATTTT. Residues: CASGLVEYSGNTIYF.

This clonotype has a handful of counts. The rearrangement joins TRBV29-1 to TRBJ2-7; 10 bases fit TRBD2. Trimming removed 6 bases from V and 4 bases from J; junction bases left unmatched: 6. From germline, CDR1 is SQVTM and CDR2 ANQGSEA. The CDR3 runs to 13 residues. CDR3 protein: CSVLAGVDYEQYF. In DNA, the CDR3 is TGCAGCGTCCTAGCGGGAGTTGATTACGAGCAGTACTTC.

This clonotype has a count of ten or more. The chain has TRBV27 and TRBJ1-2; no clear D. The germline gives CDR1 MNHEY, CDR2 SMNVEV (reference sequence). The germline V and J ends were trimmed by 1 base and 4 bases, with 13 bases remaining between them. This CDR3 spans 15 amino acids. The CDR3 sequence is CASSLFSTGSYGYTF. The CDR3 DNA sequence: TGTGCCAGCAGTTTATTCTCCACCGGGTCCTATGGCTACACCTTC.

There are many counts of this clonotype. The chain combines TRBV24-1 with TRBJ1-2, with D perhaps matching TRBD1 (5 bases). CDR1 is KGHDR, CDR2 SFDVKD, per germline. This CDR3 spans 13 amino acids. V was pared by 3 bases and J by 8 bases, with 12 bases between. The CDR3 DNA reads TGTGCCACCAGTGATGCCCGGGACGTCGGCTACACCTTC. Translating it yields CATSDARDVGYTF.

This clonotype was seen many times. DNA for the CDR3: TGTGCCAGCACCCTGGGGGTAGCGCCCTCCTACGAGCAGTACTTC. Its translation is CASTLGVAPSYEQYF. The V gene is TRBV11-2, the J gene TRBJ2-7; D may correspond to TRBD1 or TRBD2 (5 bases each). The CDR3 covers 15 residues. Germline V gene lookup returns CDR1 SGHAT and CDR2 FQNNGV. With 7 bases removed from V and 0 bases from J, the gap between germline ends came to 16 bases. Supplemented by reference TRBV11-2 and TRBJ2-7, the full variable domain reads EAGVAQSPRYKIIEKRQSVAFWCNPISGHATLYWYQQILGQGPKLLIQFQNNGVVDDSQLPKDRFSAERLKGVDSTLKIQPAKLEDSAVYLCASTLGVAPSYEQYFGPGTRLTVT.

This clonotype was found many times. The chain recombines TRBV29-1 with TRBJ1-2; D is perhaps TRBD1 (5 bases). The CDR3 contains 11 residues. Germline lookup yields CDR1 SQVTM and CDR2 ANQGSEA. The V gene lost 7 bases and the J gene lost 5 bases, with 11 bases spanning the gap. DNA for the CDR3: TGCAGCGCCCAGGGTCCTTATGGCTACACCTTC. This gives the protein CSAQGPYGYTF.

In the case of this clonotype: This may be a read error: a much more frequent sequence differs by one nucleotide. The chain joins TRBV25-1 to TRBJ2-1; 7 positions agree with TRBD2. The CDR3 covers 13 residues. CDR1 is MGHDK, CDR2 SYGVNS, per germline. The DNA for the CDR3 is TGTGCCACCCGGCCGGGGGACTACAATGAGCAGCTCTTC. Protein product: CATRPGDYNEQLF.

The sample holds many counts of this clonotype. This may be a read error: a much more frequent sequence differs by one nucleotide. Written as DNA, the CDR3 is TGTGCCAGCAGCTCAACAGCCTACGAGCAGTACTTC. Protein product: CASSSTAYEQYF. The V and J genes are TRBV11-2 and TRBJ2-7; the D is unclear. CDR1 SGHAT and CDR2 FQNNGV come from the germline V gene. The CDR3 runs 12 residues. The V and J ends lost 4 bases and 2 bases respectively, with 6 bases between them.

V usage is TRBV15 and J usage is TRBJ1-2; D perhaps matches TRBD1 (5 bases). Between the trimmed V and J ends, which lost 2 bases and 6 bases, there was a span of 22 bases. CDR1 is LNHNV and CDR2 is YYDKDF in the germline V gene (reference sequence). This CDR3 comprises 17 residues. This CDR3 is CATSRTLGQRGVDGYTF. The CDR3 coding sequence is TGTGCCACCAGCAGAACCCTAGGGCAGCGGGGGGTGGATGGCTACACCTTC. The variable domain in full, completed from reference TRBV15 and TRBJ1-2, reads DAMVIQNPRYQVTQFGKPVTLSCSQTLNHNVMYWYQQKSSQAPKLLFHYYDKDFNNEADTPDNFQSRRPNTSFCFLDIRSPGLGDTAMYLCATSRTLGQRGVDGYTFGSGTRLTVV.

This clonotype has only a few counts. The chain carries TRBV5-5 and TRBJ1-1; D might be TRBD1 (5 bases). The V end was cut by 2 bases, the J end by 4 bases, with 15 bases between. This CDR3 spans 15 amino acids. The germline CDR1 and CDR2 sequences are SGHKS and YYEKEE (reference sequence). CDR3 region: CASSFVTTGGTEAFF. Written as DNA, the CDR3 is TGTGCCAGCAGCTTTGTAACCACCGGGGGCACTGAAGCTTTCTTT.